These 10 T cell receptor beta chains originate from one sample sequenced in a study of blood T cell repertoires in COVID-19. The method was immunoSEQ multiplex PCR; TCRdb's version includes in-frame clones alone and lacks a portion of them. This table has approximately 260,000 clones, around 83% appearing once. The sequenced material came from peripheral blood. These receptors were obtained from a man aged 18 to 30 with active or convalescent COVID-19.

The chain carries TRBV4-1 and TRBJ2-2, with TRBD2 as a possible D gene (5 bases). This CDR3 is 17 amino acids long. V gave up 0 bases and J gave up 0 bases, with 11 bases separating them. In germline, CDR1 is MGHRA, CDR2 YSYEKL. The CDR3 DNA reads TGCGCCAGCAGCCAAGATGTAGGGAGAGCGAACACCGGGGAGCTGTTTTTT. Its translation is CASSQDVGRANTGELFF.

The V call is TRBV18, the J call TRBJ1-2; 7 bases match TRBD1. From germline, CDR1 is KGHSH and CDR2 LQKENI. Losses at the gene ends were 4 bases for V and 2 bases for J; bases not matched to a gene: 4. The CDR3 sequence is 14 residues long. This CDR3 is CASSQDRTNYGYTF. The CDR3 DNA follows: TGTGCCAGCTCACAGGACAGGACGAACTATGGCTACACCTTC.

The chain links TRBV5-1 to TRBJ1-1, with 8 bases lining up with TRBD1. CDR3 length: 20 residues. The V gene end was trimmed by 5 bases and the J gene end by 0 bases; junction bases not matched to a gene: 21. Germline V gene sequence: CDR1 SGHRS, CDR2 YFSETQ. The CDR3 sequence is CASRFTRGAGTGNLNTEAFF. The CDR3 nucleotides are TGCGCCAGCAGATTTACAAGGGGGGCCGGGACAGGTAACTTGAACACTGAAGCTTTCTTT.

Only one count was recorded for this clone. As DNA, the CDR3 is TGTGCCTGGAGTGTCCCGGACTGGGGGGAGCTGTTTTTT. It is translated as CAWSVPDWGELFF. The V and J genes are TRBV30 and TRBJ2-2, with D perhaps matching TRBD2 (5 bases). The length of the CDR3 is 13 residues. Trimming removed 0 bases at V and 8 bases at J, with 10 bases between. Germline-derived CDR1 and CDR2 are GTSNPN and SVGIG (reference sequence).

This clone appeared a few times. The chain is built from TRBV5-4 and TRBJ2-3; 14 nucleotides match TRBD2. V dropped 4 bases and J dropped 1; count of bases not matched to a gene: 11. Germline V gives CDR1 SGHNT, CDR2 YYREEE (reference sequence). The CDR3 has 19 amino acids. The DNA for the CDR3 is TGTGCCAGCAGCCATGAACCGGGACTAGCGGGAGTGGGCACAGATACGCAGTATTTT. Amino acid sequence: CASSHEPGLAGVGTDTQYF.

CDR3 region: CASTGGKGAVNEQFF. CDR3 DNA sequence: TGTGCCAGCACCGGGGGGAAGGGTGCGGTCAATGAGCAGTTCTTC. The V and J genes are TRBV6-6 and TRBJ2-1, with TRBD2 matching over 7 bases. The CDR3 is 15 amino acids. J lost 6 bases, V lost 7 bases, and 12 bases had no gene match. Germline CDR1 is MNHNY and CDR2 is SVGAGI (reference sequence).

The chain carries TRBV2 and TRBJ2-7; TRBD2 might be the D (6 bases). V was clipped by 6 bases and J by 6 bases, with 21 bases between them. Germline CDR1 and CDR2: SNHLY and FYNNEI. This CDR3 has 15 amino acids. The DNA for the CDR3 is TGTGCCAGCAGCCTCCCGAGGGGCGGGATTGCCGAGCAGTACTTC. This codes for CASSLPRGGIAEQYF. Combining the CDR3 with reference TRBV2 and TRBJ2-7 gives the whole variable domain EPEVTQTPSHQVTQMGQEVILRCVPISNHLYFYWYRQILGQKVEFLVSFYNNEISEKSEIFDDQFSVERPDGSNFTLKIRSTKLEDSAMYFCASSLPRGGIAEQYFGPGTRLTVT.

The chain joins TRBV29-1 to TRBJ2-1; TRBD2 matches 14 bases. CDR3 length: 14 residues. Germline values: CDR1 SQVTM, CDR2 ANQGSEA. V gave up 4 bases and J gave up 8 bases; unmatched junction bases: 4. The CDR3 sequence: CSVVGLAGGYEQFF. The CDR3 DNA is TGCAGCGTTGTTGGACTAGCGGGGGGATATGAGCAGTTCTTC.

The chain couples TRBV11-2 to TRBJ2-5, with a weak D call TRBD1 (5 bases). V was shortened by 3 bases and J by 4 bases, with 24 bases between the two germline ends. The CDR3 totals 18 residues. Germline V CDR1 and CDR2: SGHAT, FQNNGV. Here the CDR3 DNA reads TGTGCCAGCAGCTTTTCGACTCAACAGGTTCTTAATCTAGAGACCCAGTACTTC. Protein sequence: CASSFSTQQVLNLETQYF.

This rearrangement joins TRBV19 to TRBJ1-5; 12 bases map to TRBD1. Trimming cost V 1 base and J 2 bases; bases outside gene matches: 9. The germline V gene encodes CDR1 LNHDA and CDR2 SQIVND (reference sequence). This CDR3 has 19 amino acids. In DNA form, the CDR3 reads TGTGCCAGTAGTATAGGACCGGGACAGGGGGCGTCCGGCAATCAGCCCCAGCATTTT. This sequence encodes CASSIGPGQGASGNQPQHF. Full variable domain (rest looked up from reference TRBV19 and TRBJ1-5): DGGITQSPKYLFRKEGQNVTLSCEQNLNHDAMYWYRQDPGQGLRLIYYSQIVNDFQKGDIAEGYSVSREKKESFPLTVTSAQKNPTAFYLCASSIGPGQGASGNQPQHFGDGTRLSIL.